These 8 T cell receptor beta chains share one sample of origin, sequenced in a study of blood T cell repertoires in COVID-19. Repertoires were generated with immunoSEQ multiplex PCR, while TCRdb's copy carries only in-frame clones and drops some. The data hold 150,000 to 200,000 clones, with 85% to 90% observed a single time. The sequenced material came from peripheral blood. Receptors originate from a woman aged 70-85 years with COVID-19, enrolled during active disease.

The chain employs TRBV6-2 or TRBV6-3 and TRBJ1-6; tentative D call: TRBD1 (5 bases). The CDR3 is 14 residues long. Germline V gives CDR1 MNHEY, CDR2 SVGEGT. Trimming pared 6 bases from V and 4 bases from J, leaving 10 bases between. CDR3 DNA sequence: TGTGCCAGCAGCGCACAGGAGTATAATTCACCCCTCCACTTT. Translated, it gives CASSAQEYNSPLHF.

DNA for the CDR3: TGCAGCGTCGCTAAAGGGGGCCCTCGTACTGAAGCTTTCTTT. It translates to CSVAKGGPRTEAFF. The chain uses TRBV29-1 and TRBJ1-1; 7 nucleotides align to TRBD1. The germline V gene has CDR1 SQVTM and CDR2 ANQGSEA. This CDR3 is 14 amino acids long. J was trimmed by 5 bases and V by 6 bases; bases with no gene match: 12.

The CDR3 DNA reads TGTGCCAGCAGCGTCGGGGGGGGACGGAACTATGGCTACACCTTC. This gives the protein CASSVGGGRNYGYTF. The rearrangement links TRBV3-1 (or the pseudogene TRBV3-2) to TRBJ1-2; tentatively, D is TRBD1 (5 bases). CDR1 is LGHDT, CDR2 YNNKEL, per germline (reference sequence). The length of the CDR3 is 15 residues. V was trimmed by 5 bases and J by 2 bases, leaving 15 bases between them.

This chain joins TRBV7-2 and TRBJ2-1, with D possibly TRBD2 on 5 matching bases. V was shortened by 8 bases and J by 7 bases, with 21 bases between the two germline ends. CDR1 and CDR2 (germline): SGHTA, FQGNSA. This CDR3 has 15 amino acids. CDR3 bases: TGTGCCAGCTCGAGCGGTAATACAATGTGGAATGAGCAGTTCTTC. Amino acids: CASSSGNTMWNEQFF.

In the case of this clone: Germline and junction disagree at one end, which may indicate a read error. The rearrangement joins TRBV7-7 to TRBJ2-3; 8 nucleotides align to TRBD2. Looked up from germline, CDR1 is SSHAT and CDR2 is FNYEAQ (reference sequence). The CDR3 is 15 residues long. The chain's CDR3 is CASSRGLAFTDTQYF. In nucleotides, the CDR3 is TGTGCTAGCAGCAGAGGACTAGCCTTCACAGATACGCAGTATTTT. Complete variable domain (other parts from reference TRBV7-7 and TRBJ2-3): GAGVSQSPRYKVTKRGQDVTLRCDPISSHATLYWYQQALGQGPEFLTYFNYEAQPDKSGLPSDRFSAERPEGSISTLTIQRTEQRDSAMYRCASSRGLAFTDTQYFGPGTRLTVL.

The V call is TRBV7-9, the J call TRBJ1-2; 9 nucleotides line up with TRBD1. V gave up 3 bases and J gave up 8 bases; unmatched junction bases: 7. This CDR3 spans 14 amino acids. Germline CDR1 is SEHNR and CDR2 is FQNEAQ (reference sequence). The chain's CDR3 is CASSFPGQGGGYTF. Here the CDR3 DNA reads TGTGCCAGCAGCTTCCCGGGACAGGGTGGCGGCTACACCTTC.

CDR3 sequence (DNA): TGTGCCAGCAGCCCTGCGCCGGGGGGCTACACCTTC. This gives the protein CASSPAPGGYTF. This chain links TRBV5-6 with TRBJ1-2; D unclear. Trimming took 4 bases from V and 8 from J, leaving 12 bases between them. The CDR3 spans 12 residues. Germline V CDR1 and CDR2: SGHDT, YYEEEE.

The chain links TRBV5-1 to TRBJ2-5; 11 bases line up with TRBD1. Germline CDR1 and CDR2: SGHRS and YFSETQ. J gave up 1 base and V 3 bases, and 5 bases lay outside the gene matches. The CDR3 extends over 16 amino acids. The DNA of the CDR3 is TGCGCCAGCAGCTCGGGGACAGGGGGGGTCCAAGAGACCCAGTACTTC. Residues: CASSSGTGGVQETQYF.